Listed below are T cell receptor beta chains from one sample, sequenced in a study of cytomegalovirus exposure and HLA in healthy donors. Sequenced by immunoSEQ multiplex PCR; TCRdb stores in-frame clones only, minus some. Of about 150,000 clones listed, 75% to 80% are singletons. The sample was PBMCs. These receptors all stem from a male donor in good health and CMV-seronegative. Both conserved end residues are part of each CDR3. D genes are given only for firm matches. Expanded clones are given a class, and other clones once, few, many or no size at all.

J	D	V	size	DNA	CDR3
TRBJ2-5	TRBD1	TRBV5-8	NA	TGTGCCAGCAGCAGAAACAACAGGGGCACCCAGTACTTC	CASSRNNRGTQYF
TRBJ2-3	NA	TRBV18	NA	TGTGCCAGCTCCCCATCCCTTGAGAGCCGCACAGATACGCAGTATTTT	CASSPSLESRTDTQYF
TRBJ2-5	TRBD2	TRBV6-5	NA	TGTGCCAGCAGACTAGCGGGGGGGCCGTTAGAGACCCAGTACTTC	CASRLAGGPLETQYF
TRBJ2-5	NA	TRBV5-1	once	TGCGCCAGCAGCTCGCAGGGTCGGGAGACCCAGTACTTC	CASSSQGRETQYF
TRBJ2-2	TRBD1	TRBV7-9	NA	TGTGCCAGCAGCTGGCGGGCGACAGGGGGATCGACCGGGGAGCTGTTTTTT	CASSWRATGGSTGELFF
TRBJ1-2	TRBD1	TRBV19	NA	TGTGCCAGTACCGCGGGGAGGACAGGGGGCACCTTTGGCTACACCTTC	CASTAGRTGGTFGYTF
TRBJ2-3	NA	TRBV6-5	NA	TGTGCCAGCAGTTACTCAGGCGGAAGCACAGATACGCAGTATTTT	CASSYSGGSTDTQYF
TRBJ1-2	NA	TRBV7-9	NA	TGTGCCAGCAGCTCTCGATCAGGTGGTTATGGCTACACCTTC	CASSSRSGGYGYTF
TRBJ1-4	NA	TRBV18	NA	TGTGCCAGCTCACCGTCGGGGGGGGTCCTGAGGGAACTGTTTTTT	CASSPSGGVLRELFF
TRBJ1-1	TRBD1	TRBV5-6	NA	TGTGCCAGCAGCCCCTCCGACAGGGGTGGAACTGAAGCTTTCTTT	CASSPSDRGGTEAFF
TRBJ1-2	NA	TRBV7-9	NA	TGTGCCAGCAGCTTAGAATCAGGCGGGGGCTACACCTTC	CASSLESGGGYTF
TRBJ2-1	TRBD1	TRBV29-1	NA	TGCAGCCTTCTCGACAGGGCCTACAATGAGCAGTTCTTC	CSLLDRAYNEQFF
TRBJ2-1	NA	TRBV5-1	NA	TGCGCCAGCAGCGCCCTCGCACTGAGCTCCTACAATGAGCAGTTCTTC	CASSALALSSYNEQFF
TRBJ1-1	NA	TRBV19	NA	TGTGCCAGTAAGGGGTATGAAGCTTTCTTT	CASKGYEAFF
TRBJ1-4	TRBD1	TRBV2	NA	TGTGCCAGCAGTTATGACAGGGGAACGGCTAATGAAAAACTGTTTTTT	CASSYDRGTANEKLFF
TRBJ2-7	NA	TRBV7-3	NA	TGTGCCAGCAGCTTATATCCCCAGTACGAGCAGTACTTC	CASSLYPQYEQYF
TRBJ2-7	NA	TRBV27	NA	TGTGCCAGCACCCGAGCCGGGGAAGCCTACGAGCAGTACTTC	CASTRAGEAYEQYF
TRBJ2-5	NA	TRBV5-1	NA	TGCGCCAGCAGCTTGCGGGGGGCGCTTGGTGAGACCCAGTACTTC	CASSLRGALGETQYF
TRBJ1-2	TRBD1	TRBV2	few	TGTGCCAGCCCTACCCAGGGGGGCTATGGCTACACCTTC	CASPTQGGYGYTF
TRBJ1-4	NA	TRBV28	NA	TGTGCCAGCAGGGGCATGGGAGGGGCAACTAATGAAAAACTGTTTTTT	CASRGMGGATNEKLFF
TRBJ2-1	NA	TRBV5-1	NA	TGCGCCAGCAGCCCAAGCCTCCCGGGAAACTCCTACAATGAGCAGTTCTTC	CASSPSLPGNSYNEQFF
TRBJ2-5	TRBD2	TRBV30	NA	TGTGCCTGGTCGGGACTAGCGGGGGGACAGACCCAGTACTTC	CAWSGLAGGQTQYF
TRBJ1-5	NA	TRBV11-2	once	TGTGCCAGCAGCCCAGAACAGGGCCCAGGACAGCCCCAGCATTTT	CASSPEQGPGQPQHF
TRBJ2-7	TRBD1	TRBV9	NA	TGTGCCAGCAGCGTAGCCCCTACAGGGGGAAGCTACGAGCAGTACTTC	CASSVAPTGGSYEQYF
TRBJ2-2	TRBD1	TRBV4-1	NA	TGCGCCAGCAGCCAGGGACAGTACACCGGGGAGCTGTTTTTT	CASSQGQYTGELFF
TRBJ2-1	NA	TRBV9	NA	TGTGCCAGCAGCACCAGGCCAATCAATGAGCAGTTCTTC	CASSTRPINEQFF
TRBJ2-4	TRBD1	TRBV9	NA	TGTGCCAGCAGCGCGGGGACAGGGGGGGCGGACATTCAGTACTTC	CASSAGTGGADIQYF
TRBJ2-3	TRBD2	TRBV5-6	NA	TGTGCCAGCAGCCTGACTAGCGGGGGGCCGGGTAAGCAGTATTTT	CASSLTSGGPGKQYF
TRBJ1-1	NA	TRBV27	NA	TGTGCCAGCAGTTTGGGGGGAGCAGGAACTGAAGCTTTCTTT	CASSLGGAGTEAFF